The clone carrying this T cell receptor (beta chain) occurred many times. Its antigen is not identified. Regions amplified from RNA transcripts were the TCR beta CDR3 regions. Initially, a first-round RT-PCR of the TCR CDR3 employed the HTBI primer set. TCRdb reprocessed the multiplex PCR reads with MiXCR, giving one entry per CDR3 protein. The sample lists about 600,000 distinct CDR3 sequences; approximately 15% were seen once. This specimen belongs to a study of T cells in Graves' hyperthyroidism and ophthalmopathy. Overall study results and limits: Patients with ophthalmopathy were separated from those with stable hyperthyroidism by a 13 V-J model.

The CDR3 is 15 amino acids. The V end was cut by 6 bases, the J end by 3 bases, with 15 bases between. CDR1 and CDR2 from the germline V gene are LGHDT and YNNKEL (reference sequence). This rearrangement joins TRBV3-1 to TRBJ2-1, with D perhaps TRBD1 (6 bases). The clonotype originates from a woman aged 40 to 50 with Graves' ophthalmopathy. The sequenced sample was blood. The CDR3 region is CASRGVDRFYNEQFF. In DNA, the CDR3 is TGTGCCAGCAGGGGGGTGGACAGATTCTACAATGAGCAGTTCTTC.